The 16 T cell receptor beta chains below come from one sample, sequenced in a study of CD8+ T cells in alopecia areata. It was cDNA, reverse transcribed from extracted RNA, that served as the sequencing template. Only in-frame clones appear in the TCRdb table, and some are missing; sequencing was by immunoSEQ multiplex PCR. The table includes approximately 180,000 clones, 63% detected once. The sample was CD4+ T cells sorted from blood, taken at week 0. These receptors all come from a human donor with alopecia areata.

This clone was seen more than once but under ten times. This chain uses TRBV5-5 with TRBJ2-2; TRBD2 matches at 9 bases. Trimming removed 1 base from V and 7 bases from J; junction bases left unmatched: 2. Germline assignment: CDR1 SGHKS and CDR2 YYEKEE (reference sequence). The CDR3 length is 14 residues. DNA for the CDR3: TGTGCCAGCAGCTTGAGTAGCGGGGGCGGGGAGCTGTTTTTT. This sequence encodes CASSLSSGGGELFF.

The chain couples TRBV19 to TRBJ1-5, with TRBD1 matching over 8 bases. V gave up 5 bases and J gave up 5 bases; unmatched junction bases: 14. Germline V gene data show CDR1 as LNHDA and CDR2 as SQIVND (reference sequence). The CDR3 contains 17 residues. In nucleotides, the CDR3 is TGTGCCAGTAGTCTCCACCTAAGGACAGGGCCGGATCAGCCCCAGCATTTT. As protein: CASSLHLRTGPDQPQHF.

The V call is TRBV29-1, the J call TRBJ2-5; D gene uncertain. Trimming took 1 base from V and 7 from J, leaving 10 bases between them. CDR3 length: 12 amino acids. Germline V gives CDR1 SQVTM, CDR2 ANQGSEA. The CDR3 region is CSVEADPGTQYF. Here the CDR3 DNA reads TGCAGCGTTGAAGCCGATCCCGGGACCCAGTACTTC.

This clone was detected many times. The rearrangement joins TRBV7-2 to TRBJ1-2; 8 nucleotides match TRBD1. CDR1 SGHTA and CDR2 FQGNSA come from the germline V gene. Trimming at V came to 0 bases and at J to 7 bases, leaving 4 bases not matched to a gene. The CDR3 consists of 14 residues. CDR3 loop: CASSLARTGFGYTF. CDR3 coding DNA: TGTGCCAGCAGCTTAGCCCGGACAGGGTTTGGCTACACCTTC.

The chain has TRBV5-1 and TRBJ1-2, with TRBD1 identical over 9 bases. Germline lookup yields CDR1 SGHRS and CDR2 YFSETQ. Trimming took 4 bases from V and 2 from J; bases not matched to a gene: 3. The CDR3 sequence is 14 residues long. In DNA, the CDR3 is TGCGCCAGCAGCCGAACAGGGGGCAACTATGGCTACACCTTC. The encoded protein is CASSRTGGNYGYTF.

The V call is TRBV29-1, the J call TRBJ1-1, with D hard to call. The CDR3 spans 13 residues. Germline V CDR1 and CDR2: SQVTM, ANQGSEA. V lost 4 bases and J 1 base, leaving 10 bases between the germline ends. The CDR3 region is CSVGPRTNTEAFF. For the CDR3, the DNA is TGCAGCGTTGGGCCACGGACGAACACTGAAGCTTTCTTT.

This clone was found a few times. The V call is TRBV28, the J call TRBJ2-7, with D tentatively TRBD1 (6 bases). CDR1 and CDR2 (germline): MDHEN, SYDVKM. The CDR3 has 13 amino acids. V lost 6 bases and J lost 2, with 11 bases in between. The CDR3 is CASSQQGTYEQYF. CDR3 bases: TGTGCCAGCAGCCAACAGGGCACCTACGAGCAGTACTTC. The full variable domain, its missing parts supplied by reference TRBV28 and TRBJ2-7, is DVKVTQSSRYLVKRTGEKVFLECVQDMDHENMFWYRQDPGLGLRLIYFSYDVKMKEKGDIPEGYSVSREKKERFSLILESASTNQTSMYLCASSQQGTYEQYFGPGTRLTVT.

This sequence joins TRBV30 and TRBJ1-2; TRBD1 might be the D (6 bases). The V end lost 1 base, the J end lost 4 bases, and 22 bases lay between the germline ends. There are 17 residues in the CDR3. Germline V gene sequence: CDR1 GTSNPN, CDR2 SVGIG (reference sequence). CDR3 loop: CAWSGSRAGELPYGYTF. In DNA, the CDR3 is TGTGCCTGGAGTGGTTCCCGGGCAGGGGAACTACCCTATGGCTACACCTTC.

The chain recombines TRBV5-1 with TRBJ1-4, with D hard to call. Trimming removed 1 base from V and 7 bases from J, with 11 bases in between. Germline V gives CDR1 SGHRS, CDR2 YFSETQ. The CDR3 runs 14 residues. The CDR3 DNA follows: TGCGCCAGCAGCTTGTCCGGGGAGGGTGAAAAACTGTTTTTT. This sequence encodes CASSLSGEGEKLFF. Variable domain in full (rest from reference TRBV5-1 and TRBJ1-4): KAGVTQTPRYLIKTRGQQVTLSCSPISGHRSVSWYQQTPGQGLQFLFEYFSETQRNKGNFPGRFSGRQFSNSRSEMNVSTLELGDSALYLCASSLSGEGEKLFFGSGTQLSVL.

V and J are TRBV4-3 and TRBJ2-7; D unclear. The germline gives CDR1 LGHNA, CDR2 YSLEER. This CDR3 spans 14 amino acids. Trimming removed 1 base at V and 0 bases at J, with 7 bases between. The CDR3 sequence is CASSQGEHSYEQYF. As DNA, the CDR3 is TGCGCCAGCAGCCAAGGAGAGCACTCCTACGAGCAGTACTTC.

This clone was counted between two and nine times. The chain joins TRBV29-1 to TRBJ2-6; D gene unclear. Trimming took 5 bases from V and 4 from J, leaving 6 bases between them. Germline V gene sequence: CDR1 SQVTM, CDR2 ANQGSEA. CDR3 length: 12 residues. The CDR3 sequence is CSVWAGANVLTF. CDR3 coding DNA: TGCAGCGTTTGGGCCGGGGCCAACGTCCTGACTTTC.

J is TRBJ1-1 and V is TRBV4-3, with unresolved D. The V gene's germline CDR1 is LGHNA and CDR2 YSLEER. The V gene lost 4 bases and the J gene lost 4 bases, with 13 bases spanning the gap. This CDR3 contains 14 residues. The CDR3 loop is CASSRNLFGTEAFF. The CDR3 nucleotides read TGCGCCAGCAGCCGAAACCTTTTTGGCACTGAAGCTTTCTTT.

The chain uses TRBV7-2 and TRBJ2-7; D is uncertain. The V end was cut by 3 bases, the J end by 3 bases, with 9 bases between. Looked up from germline, CDR1 is SGHTA and CDR2 is FQGNSA. The CDR3 sequence is 13 residues long. CDR3 nucleotide sequence: TGTGCCAGCAGCTTCAGAAGGGACTACGAGCAGTACTTC. Translation gives CASSFRRDYEQYF.

The chain carries TRBV7-2 and TRBJ1-5; 9 bases fit TRBD1. CDR1 SGHTA and CDR2 FQGNSA come from the germline V gene. V lost 4 bases and J lost 5; bases outside the gene matches: 3. The CDR3 loop spans 14 amino acids. CDR3 sequence reads: CASSSRQGDQPQHF. CDR3 in DNA: TGTGCCAGCAGCTCAAGACAGGGGGATCAGCCCCAGCATTTT.

This clone was counted a few times. The V call is TRBV5-4, the J call TRBJ2-6; TRBD2 is a possible D gene (6 bases). Trimming removed 7 bases from V and 1 base from J, with 15 bases in between. Germline CDR1 is SGHNT and CDR2 is YYREEE (reference sequence). The CDR3 consists of 16 residues. In DNA, the CDR3 is TGTGCCAGCCAGGAGGGTTCGGTGTCTGGGGCCAACGTCCTGACTTTC. Its translation is CASQEGSVSGANVLTF.

This clone was detected only a few times. For the CDR3, the DNA is TGCAGCACGATGGGACAGGGGGCGTTGGAGCAGTACTTC. Translated: CSTMGQGALEQYF. J is TRBJ2-7 and V is TRBV29-1; TRBD1 matches 12 bases. The CDR3 sequence is 13 residues long. The germline CDR1 and CDR2 sequences are SQVTM and ANQGSEA. Unmatched junction bases numbered 9, after V lost 8 bases and J lost 7 bases.